This T cell receptor (beta chain) was documented in a study of shared clonotypes between healthy human individuals. General study points: The researchers took only blood, and tissue repertoires probably look different.

CDR3 length: 16 amino acids. V shed 6 bases, J shed 10 bases, and the junction held 13 bases outside the gene matches. CDR1 is MNHEY and CDR2 is SMNVEV in the germline V gene (reference sequence). TCRdb's copy holds only in-frame clones and misses some; the assay was immunoSEQ multiplex PCR. The sample has 1 million to 1.3 million clones; 78% are singletons. About this clone itself: What it recognizes is unknown.

The rearrangement joins TRBV27 to TRBJ2-1, with 12 nucleotides matching TRBD1. Input material: memory CD4+ T cells from PBMCs. Noted subset: CD45RA-negative fraction. The clonotype comes from a man in his late teens or twenties in good health. Some clones in this sample may be carry-over from other donors' samples. CDR3 amino acids: CASRKSGTGGSWEQFF. Written as DNA, the CDR3 is TGTGCCAGCAGAAAATCCGGGACAGGGGGCTCTTGGGAGCAGTTCTTC.